This T cell receptor (beta chain) was observed in a study of blood T cell repertoires in COVID-19. Looking at the study overall: Samples representing acute and convalescent COVID-19 were sourced from the United States, Italy and Spain.

Sequencing used immunoSEQ multiplex PCR; TCRdb keeps in-frame clones, though not all of them. The profile covers about 36,000 clones, with about nine tenths appearing a single time and around 4.8% taken by the ten largest. The V gene end was trimmed by 1 base and the J gene end by 1 base; junction bases not matched to a gene: 9. The CDR3 consists of 17 residues. Germline V gene data show CDR1 as KGHSH and CDR2 as LQKENI. This sequence originates from a human donor in a cohort sampled during active COVID-19. This chain connects TRBV18 to TRBJ1-1; 7 nucleotides align to TRBD1. The sequenced sample consisted of peripheral blood. The CDR3 loop is CASSPLGRGWKNTEAFF. DNA of the CDR3: TGTGCCAGCTCACCACTGGGCAGGGGGTGGAAGAACACTGAAGCTTTCTTT.